This T cell receptor beta chain was recorded in a study of shared clonotypes between healthy human individuals (TCRdb year 2020). Regarding the research as a whole: Three men and a couple of women, aged 18 to 49 years, made up the cohort. Per donor, three plates each were used for CD4 naive and CD4 memory, two for CD8 naive, and one for CD8 memory. To estimate repertoire size and how much clonotypes are shared between individuals, the study performed deep sequencing of blood TCR repertoires from a handful of healthy adults. To increase sequencing depth and limit assay-specific biases, TCR repertoire library preparation and sequencing were carried out by different laboratories using diverse techniques. Between about 0.8 and 9.5 billion PBMCs per donor were obtained by leukapheresis.

The CDR3 covers 14 residues, taking in both the cysteine and the phenylalanine. The retained sequence is limited to the CDR3, 42 bases, with the frame set at the first base. CDR1 and CDR2 are drawn from the germline V gene: MDHEN, SYDVKM. The trim is 2 bases for V and 7 bases for J, with a gap of 12 bases between the germline ends. The research as a whole found: Larger estimated clonotype richness was generally found for naive subsets than for memory subsets. Because the study included a small number of donors, the genetic and exposure-history diversity represented was limited. Compared with non-shared clonotypes, the clonotypes found in all four sorted-subset donors had higher generation probabilities. Sampling was restricted to blood, and TCR repertoires in tissue are likely to differ from TCR repertoires in blood. Roughly 5.2% of naive CD4, 3.5% of naive CD8, roughly 2.5% of memory CD4, and about 0.4% of memory CD8 clonotypes were shared across four donors. Rarefaction of sorted-subset datasets indicated incomplete sequencing despite the large sequencing depth. Pairwise subsampling led to the expectation that sequencing depth would affect the degree of clonotype sharing among donors.

Of note for this clone: Its antigen remains unidentified. The record has no base qualities; no much larger clone is one base away.

Using the deep immunoSEQ assay, TCR CDR3 regions were amplified from genomic DNA by multiplex PCR. For each cell subset, the extracted genomic DNA was distributed evenly across all wells of several immunoSEQ 96-well plates, and each plate served as one replicate. For sorted subsets, each replicate PCR was loaded with 200 ng genomic DNA, equivalent to 25,000 to 35,000 T cell genomes. Purified libraries were measured with a Qubit 3.0 fluorometer, size-checked on a Bioanalyzer 2100, and measured again with the KAPA Library Quantification kit. Each immunoSEQ 96-well plate was sequenced on its own single-read 150-cycle Illumina NextSeq 550 flow cell. The study's own analysis went as follows. Because the immunoSEQ output included only junctional sequences and no quality scores, the filtering could not be the same as the filtering used for full-length reads. Sequences were annotated with PyIR, a Python wrapper for IgBLAST v1.9, using IMGT germline references to assign V/J genes and CDR3. Any read was removed if the V/J assignment was weak (E-value above 1e-6), the CDR3 was missing, or the read contained stop codons, out-of-frame junctions, or ambiguous translated residues. V3J clonotypes were defined as sequences sharing the same inferred V gene, J gene, and CDR3 amino acid sequence. To compute the percentage overlap between repertoires, the number of shared unique clonotypes was divided by the size of the smaller repertoire. Richness of each repertoire was evaluated using RTK rarefaction, the Chao1 estimator, and Recon v2.1 estimates of unobserved clonotypes. For all TCRbeta clonotypes obtained by the gDNA method from several donors, generation probabilities were computed with OLGA. In TCRdb, the immuneACCESS table is reduced to in-frame sequences with V and J assigned. These tables do not hold every clone; where another copy was compared, an unresolved V gene accounts for under half, and the others remain unexplained. V, J and clone size reflect that table, while D and trimming were determined from the DNA. The sample yields roughly 2.6 million clones; 90% to 95% were counted once. The ten largest clones add up to 0.11% to 0.15% of the sample.

The donors were healthy, HIV-negative adults with no recently reported acute infections or vaccinations. Every donor was a Caucasian adult living in Nashville, Tennessee, USA. CD4+ T cells were enriched by magnetic negative selection, after which naive cells were positively selected on CD45RA and the negative fraction was taken as the memory subset. Blood was obtained by leukapheresis, after which PBMCs were separated by Ficoll-Histopaque density gradient centrifugation and cryopreserved in liquid nitrogen vapor phase. Purity and quantity of every magnetically sorted T cell population were checked by analytical flow cytometry. Each sorted fraction had its genomic DNA isolated and then quantified by UV absorbance on a Nanodrop 2000c.

The chain is made from TRBV28 and TRBJ1-5; the D gene lacks a confident call. Sequenced material: naive CD4+ T cells sorted from blood. The cell subset or site label corresponds to: CD45RA+ positively selected. This sequence was found in a man younger than 30 in good health. The DNA reads as follows: TGTGCCAGCAGTTTAGCGGGTTTAAGGCAGCCCCAGCATTTT. This yields the protein CASSLAGLRQPQHF.